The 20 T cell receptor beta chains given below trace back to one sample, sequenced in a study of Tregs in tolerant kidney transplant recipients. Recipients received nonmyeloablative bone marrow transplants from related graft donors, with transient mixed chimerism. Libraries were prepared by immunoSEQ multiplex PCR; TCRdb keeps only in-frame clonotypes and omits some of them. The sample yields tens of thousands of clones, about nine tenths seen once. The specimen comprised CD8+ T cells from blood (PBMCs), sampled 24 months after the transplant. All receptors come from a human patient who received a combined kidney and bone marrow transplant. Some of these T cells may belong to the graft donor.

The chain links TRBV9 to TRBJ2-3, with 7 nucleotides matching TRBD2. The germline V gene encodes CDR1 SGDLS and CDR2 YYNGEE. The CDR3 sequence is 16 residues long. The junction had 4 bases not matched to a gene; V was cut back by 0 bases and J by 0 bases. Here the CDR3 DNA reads TGTGCCAGCAGCGTAGGTGATAGCGGGAGCACAGATACGCAGTATTTT. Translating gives CASSVGDSGSTDTQYF.

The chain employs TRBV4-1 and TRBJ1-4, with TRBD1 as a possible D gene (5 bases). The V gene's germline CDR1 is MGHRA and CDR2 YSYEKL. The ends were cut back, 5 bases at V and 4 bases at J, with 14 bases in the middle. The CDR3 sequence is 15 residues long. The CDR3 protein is CASSSRDYYNEKLFF. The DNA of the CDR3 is TGCGCCAGCAGCAGCCGGGACTACTATAATGAAAAACTGTTTTTT.

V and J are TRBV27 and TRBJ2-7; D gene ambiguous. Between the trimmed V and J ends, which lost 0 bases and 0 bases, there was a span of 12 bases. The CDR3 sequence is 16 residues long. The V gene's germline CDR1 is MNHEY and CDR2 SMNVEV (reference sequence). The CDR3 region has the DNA TGTGCCAGCAGTTTATCGCAGATGCACAGCTCCTACGAGCAGTACTTC. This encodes CASSLSQMHSSYEQYF.

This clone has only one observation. The CDR3 DNA sequence: TGTGCCAGCAGGTCACAGGGGATTGGAGCTTTCTTT. Amino acid sequence: CASRSQGIGAFF. The chain links TRBV25-1 to TRBJ1-1; 7 bases are a match to TRBD1. CDR3 length equals 12 residues. Germline-derived CDR1 and CDR2 are MGHDK and SYGVNS. V was clipped by 6 bases and J by 10 bases; unmatched bases: 8.

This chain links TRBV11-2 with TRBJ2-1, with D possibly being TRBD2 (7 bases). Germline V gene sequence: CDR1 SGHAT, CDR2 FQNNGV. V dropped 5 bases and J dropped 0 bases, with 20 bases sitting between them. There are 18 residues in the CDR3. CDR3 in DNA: TGTGCCAGCAGCGCATGGGTAGGGGGGGGGAGCTCCTACAATGAGCAGTTCTTC. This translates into CASSAWVGGGSSYNEQFF.

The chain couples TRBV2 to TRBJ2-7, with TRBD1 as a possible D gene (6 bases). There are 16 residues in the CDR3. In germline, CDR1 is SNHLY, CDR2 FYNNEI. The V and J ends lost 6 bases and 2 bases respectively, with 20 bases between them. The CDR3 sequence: CASRPTSGQSTYEQYF. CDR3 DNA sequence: TGTGCCAGCAGGCCGACCAGTGGACAGAGTACCTACGAGCAGTACTTC.

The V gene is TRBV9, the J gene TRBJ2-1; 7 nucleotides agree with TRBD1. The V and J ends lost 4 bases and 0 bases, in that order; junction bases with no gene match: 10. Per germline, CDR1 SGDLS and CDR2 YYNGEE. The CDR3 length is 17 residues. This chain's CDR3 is CASSIPPGQSSYNEQFF. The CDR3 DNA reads TGTGCCAGCAGCATACCACCGGGACAGAGCTCCTACAATGAGCAGTTCTTC.

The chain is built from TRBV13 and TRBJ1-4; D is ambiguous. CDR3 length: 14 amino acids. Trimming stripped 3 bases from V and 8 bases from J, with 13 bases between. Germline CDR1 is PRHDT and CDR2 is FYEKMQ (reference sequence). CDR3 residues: CASSLGGKQEKLFF. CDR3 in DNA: TGTGCCAGCAGCTTGGGCGGGAAACAGGAAAAACTGTTTTTT.

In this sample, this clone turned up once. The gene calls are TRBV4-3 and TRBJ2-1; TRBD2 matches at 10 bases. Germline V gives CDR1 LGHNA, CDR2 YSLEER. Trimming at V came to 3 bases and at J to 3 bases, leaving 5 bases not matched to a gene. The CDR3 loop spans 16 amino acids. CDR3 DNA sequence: TGCGCCAGCAGCCAGGCCGTAGCGGGGGGCTACAATGAGCAGTTCTTC. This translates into CASSQAVAGGYNEQFF.

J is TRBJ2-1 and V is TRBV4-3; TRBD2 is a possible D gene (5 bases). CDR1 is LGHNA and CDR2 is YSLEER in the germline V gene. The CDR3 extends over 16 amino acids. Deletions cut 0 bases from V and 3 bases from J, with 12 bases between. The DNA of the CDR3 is TGCGCCAGCAGCCAAGATTTCGGGGATCTCTACAATGAGCAGTTCTTC. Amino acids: CASSQDFGDLYNEQFF.

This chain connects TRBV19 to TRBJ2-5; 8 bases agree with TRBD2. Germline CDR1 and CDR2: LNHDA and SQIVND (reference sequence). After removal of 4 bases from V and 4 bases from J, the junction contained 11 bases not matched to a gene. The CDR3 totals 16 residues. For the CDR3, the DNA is TGTGCCAGTAGTACGGGACTAGTCGTGTGGGGAGAGACCCAGTACTTC. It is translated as CASSTGLVVWGETQYF.

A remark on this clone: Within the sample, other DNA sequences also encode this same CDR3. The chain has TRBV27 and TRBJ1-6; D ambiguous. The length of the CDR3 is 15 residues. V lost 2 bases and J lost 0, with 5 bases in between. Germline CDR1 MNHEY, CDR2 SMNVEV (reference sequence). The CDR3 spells CASSLESSYNSPLHF. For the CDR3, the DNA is TGTGCCAGCAGTTTAGAGAGCTCCTATAATTCACCCCTCCACTTT.

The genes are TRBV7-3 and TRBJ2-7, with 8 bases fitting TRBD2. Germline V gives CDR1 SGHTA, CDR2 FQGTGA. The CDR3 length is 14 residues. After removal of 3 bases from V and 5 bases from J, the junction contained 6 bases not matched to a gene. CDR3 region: CASSFAGGGNEQYF. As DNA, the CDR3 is TGTGCCAGCAGCTTCGCGGGAGGTGGGAACGAGCAGTACTTC.

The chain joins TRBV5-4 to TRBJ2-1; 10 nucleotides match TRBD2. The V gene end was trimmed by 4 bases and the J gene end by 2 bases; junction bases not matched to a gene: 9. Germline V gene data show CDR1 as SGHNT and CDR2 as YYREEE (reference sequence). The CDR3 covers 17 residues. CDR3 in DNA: TGTGCCAGCAGCATTGCGGGACTAGCGATTGCCTACAATGAGCAGTTCTTC. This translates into CASSIAGLAIAYNEQFF.

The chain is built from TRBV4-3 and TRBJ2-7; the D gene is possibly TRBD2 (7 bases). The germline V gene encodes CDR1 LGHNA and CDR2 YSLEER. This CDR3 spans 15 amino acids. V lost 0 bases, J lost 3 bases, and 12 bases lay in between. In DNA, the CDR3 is TGCGCCAGCAGCCAAGATGGGGGGGCTTTCTACGAGCAGTACTTC. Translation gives CASSQDGGAFYEQYF.

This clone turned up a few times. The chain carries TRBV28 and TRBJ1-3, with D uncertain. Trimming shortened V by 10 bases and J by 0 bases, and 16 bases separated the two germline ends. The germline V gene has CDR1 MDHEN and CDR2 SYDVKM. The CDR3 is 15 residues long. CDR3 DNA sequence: TGTGCCACCTGGGTGGGGAGAATCTCTGGAAACACCATATATTTT. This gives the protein CATWVGRISGNTIYF.

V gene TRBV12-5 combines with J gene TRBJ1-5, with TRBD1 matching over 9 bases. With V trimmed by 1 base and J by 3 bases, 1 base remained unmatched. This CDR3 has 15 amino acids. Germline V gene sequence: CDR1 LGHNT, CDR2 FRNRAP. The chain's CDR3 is CASGLEQGANQPQHF. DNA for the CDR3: TGTGCTAGTGGTTTGGAACAGGGGGCCAATCAGCCCCAGCATTTT.

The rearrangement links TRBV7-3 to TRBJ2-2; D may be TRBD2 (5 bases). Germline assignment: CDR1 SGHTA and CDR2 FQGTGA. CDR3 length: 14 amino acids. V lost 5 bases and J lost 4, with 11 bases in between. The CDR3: CASSPLAVTGELFF. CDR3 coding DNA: TGTGCCAGCAGCCCTCTAGCAGTCACCGGGGAGCTGTTTTTT.

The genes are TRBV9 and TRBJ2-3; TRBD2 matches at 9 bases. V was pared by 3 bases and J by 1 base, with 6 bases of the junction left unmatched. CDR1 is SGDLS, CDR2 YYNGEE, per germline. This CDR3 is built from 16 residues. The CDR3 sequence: CASSGQREAGTDTQYF. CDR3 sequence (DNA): TGTGCCAGCAGCGGGCAGCGGGAGGCGGGCACAGATACGCAGTATTTT.

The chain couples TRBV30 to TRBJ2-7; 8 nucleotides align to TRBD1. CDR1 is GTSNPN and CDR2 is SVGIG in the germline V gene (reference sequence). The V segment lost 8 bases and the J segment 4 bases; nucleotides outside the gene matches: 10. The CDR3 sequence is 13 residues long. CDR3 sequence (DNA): TGTGCCGCCGGATGGACAGGGTCGTACGAGCAGTACTTC. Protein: CAAGWTGSYEQYF.